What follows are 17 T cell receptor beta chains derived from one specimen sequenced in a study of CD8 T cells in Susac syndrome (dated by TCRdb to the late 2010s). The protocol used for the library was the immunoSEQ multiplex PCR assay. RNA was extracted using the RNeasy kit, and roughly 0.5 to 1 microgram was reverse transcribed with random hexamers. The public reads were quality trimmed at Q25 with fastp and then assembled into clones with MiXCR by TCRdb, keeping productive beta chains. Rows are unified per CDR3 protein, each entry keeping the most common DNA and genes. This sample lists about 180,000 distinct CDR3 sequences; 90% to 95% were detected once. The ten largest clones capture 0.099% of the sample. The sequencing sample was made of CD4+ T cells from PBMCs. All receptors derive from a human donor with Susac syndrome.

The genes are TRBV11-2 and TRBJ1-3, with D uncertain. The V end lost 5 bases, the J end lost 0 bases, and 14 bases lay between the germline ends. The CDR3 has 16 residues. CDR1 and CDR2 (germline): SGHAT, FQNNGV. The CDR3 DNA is TGTGCCAGCAGCCCTCGTTCCGTCTACTCTGGAAACACCATATATTTT. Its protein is CASSPRSVYSGNTIYF.

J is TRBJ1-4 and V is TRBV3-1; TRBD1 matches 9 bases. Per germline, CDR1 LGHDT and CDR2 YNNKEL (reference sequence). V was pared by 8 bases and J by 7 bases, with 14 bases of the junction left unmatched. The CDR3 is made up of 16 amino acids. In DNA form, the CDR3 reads TGTGCCAGCGGATTCGGACAGGGGAGAGGGGGTGAAAAACTGTTTTTT. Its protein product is CASGFGQGRGGEKLFF.

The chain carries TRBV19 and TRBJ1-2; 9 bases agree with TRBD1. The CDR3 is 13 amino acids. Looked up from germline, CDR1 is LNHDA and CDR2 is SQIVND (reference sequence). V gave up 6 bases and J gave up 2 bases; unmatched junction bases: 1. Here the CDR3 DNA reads TGTGCCAGTAGCGACAGGGGGAACTATGGCTACACCTTC. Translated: CASSDRGNYGYTF.

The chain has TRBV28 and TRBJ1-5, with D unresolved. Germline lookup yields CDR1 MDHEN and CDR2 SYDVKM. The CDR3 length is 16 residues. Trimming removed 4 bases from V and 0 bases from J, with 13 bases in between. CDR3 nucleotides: TGTGCCAGCAGTTCCCCTTTGGAATCTAGCAATCAGCCCCAGCATTTT. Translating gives CASSSPLESSNQPQHF. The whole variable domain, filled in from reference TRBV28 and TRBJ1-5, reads DVKVTQSSRYLVKRTGEKVFLECVQDMDHENMFWYRQDPGLGLRLIYFSYDVKMKEKGDIPEGYSVSREKKERFSLILESASTNQTSMYLCASSSPLESSNQPQHFGDGTRLSIL.

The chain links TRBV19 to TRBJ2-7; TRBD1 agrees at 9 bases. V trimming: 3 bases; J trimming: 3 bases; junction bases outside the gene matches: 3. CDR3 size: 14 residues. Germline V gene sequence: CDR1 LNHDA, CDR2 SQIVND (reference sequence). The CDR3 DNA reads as TGTGCCAGTAGTATGGGACAGGGAGGCTACGAGCAGTACTTC. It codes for CASSMGQGGYEQYF.

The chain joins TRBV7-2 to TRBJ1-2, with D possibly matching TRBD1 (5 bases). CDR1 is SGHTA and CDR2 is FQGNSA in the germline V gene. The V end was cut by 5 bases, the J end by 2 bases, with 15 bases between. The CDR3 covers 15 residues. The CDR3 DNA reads TGTGCCAGCAGCCCTTTTCCTGGGGCAAACTATGGCTACACCTTC. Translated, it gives CASSPFPGANYGYTF.

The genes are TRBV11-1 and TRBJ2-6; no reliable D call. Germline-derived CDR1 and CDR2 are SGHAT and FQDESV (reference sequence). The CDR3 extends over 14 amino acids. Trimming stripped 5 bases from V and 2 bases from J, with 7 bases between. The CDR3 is CASSAETGANVLTF. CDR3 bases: TGTGCCAGCAGCGCAGAGACTGGGGCCAACGTCCTGACTTTC.

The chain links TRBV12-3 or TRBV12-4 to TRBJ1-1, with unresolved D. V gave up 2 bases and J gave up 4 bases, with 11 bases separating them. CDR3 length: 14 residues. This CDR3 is CASSLTPEGTEAFF. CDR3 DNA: TGTGCCAGCAGTTTAACACCGGAGGGCACTGAAGCTTTCTTT.

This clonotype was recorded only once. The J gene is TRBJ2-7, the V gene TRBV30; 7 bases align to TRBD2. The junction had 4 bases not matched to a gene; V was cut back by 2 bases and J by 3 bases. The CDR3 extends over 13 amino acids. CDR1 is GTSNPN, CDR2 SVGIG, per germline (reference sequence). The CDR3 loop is CAWSSGGVYEQYF. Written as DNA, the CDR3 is TGTGCCTGGAGTTCGGGGGGAGTCTACGAGCAGTACTTC.

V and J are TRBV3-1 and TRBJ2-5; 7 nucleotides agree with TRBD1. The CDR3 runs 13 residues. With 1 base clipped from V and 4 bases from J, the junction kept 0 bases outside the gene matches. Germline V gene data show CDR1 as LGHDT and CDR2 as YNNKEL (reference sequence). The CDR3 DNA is TGTGCCAGCAGCCAAGGACAGGGAGAGACCCAGTACTTC. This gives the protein CASSQGQGETQYF.

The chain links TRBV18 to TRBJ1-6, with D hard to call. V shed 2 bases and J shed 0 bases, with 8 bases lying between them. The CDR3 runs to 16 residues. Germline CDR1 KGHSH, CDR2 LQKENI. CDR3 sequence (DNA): TGTGCCAGCTCACCAACGGTGATCTCCTATAATTCACCCCTCCACTTT. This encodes CASSPTVISYNSPLHF.

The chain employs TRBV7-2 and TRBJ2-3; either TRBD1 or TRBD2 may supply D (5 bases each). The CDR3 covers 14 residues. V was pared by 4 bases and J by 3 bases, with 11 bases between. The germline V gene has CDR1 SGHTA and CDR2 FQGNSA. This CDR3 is CASSSRDLTDTQYF. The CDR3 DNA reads TGTGCCAGCAGCTCCCGGGACCTTACAGATACGCAGTATTTT. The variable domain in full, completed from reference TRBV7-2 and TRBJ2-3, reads GAGVSQSPSNKVTEKGKDVELRCDPISGHTALYWYRQSLGQGLEFLIYFQGNSAPDKSGLPSDRFSAERTGGSVSTLTIQRTQQEDSAVYLCASSSRDLTDTQYFGPGTRLTVL.

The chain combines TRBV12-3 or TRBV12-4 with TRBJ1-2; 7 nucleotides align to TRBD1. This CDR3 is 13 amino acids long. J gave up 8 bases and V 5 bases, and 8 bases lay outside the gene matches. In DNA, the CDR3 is TGTGCCAGCAGTGTAGGACAGGCGGGGGGCTACACCTTC. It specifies CASSVGQAGGYTF.

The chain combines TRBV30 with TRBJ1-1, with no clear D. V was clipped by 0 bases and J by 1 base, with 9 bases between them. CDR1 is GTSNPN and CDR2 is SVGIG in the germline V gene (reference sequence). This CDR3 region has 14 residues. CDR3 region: CAWSVGLTNTEAFF. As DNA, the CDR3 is TGTGCCTGGAGTGTTGGACTGACGAACACTGAAGCTTTCTTT.

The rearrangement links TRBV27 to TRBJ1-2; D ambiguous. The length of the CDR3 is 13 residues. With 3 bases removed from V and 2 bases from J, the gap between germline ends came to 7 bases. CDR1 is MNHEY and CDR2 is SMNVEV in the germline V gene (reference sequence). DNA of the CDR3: TGTGCCAGCAGTTTCCAGCAGAACTATGGCTACACCTTC. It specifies CASSFQQNYGYTF.

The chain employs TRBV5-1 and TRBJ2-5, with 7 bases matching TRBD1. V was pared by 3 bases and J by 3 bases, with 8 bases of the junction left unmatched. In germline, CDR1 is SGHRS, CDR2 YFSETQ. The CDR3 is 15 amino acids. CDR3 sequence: CASSSGLQGKETQYF. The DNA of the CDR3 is TGCGCCAGCAGCTCGGGCCTACAGGGGAAAGAGACCCAGTACTTC. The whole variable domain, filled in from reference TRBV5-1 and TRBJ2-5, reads KAGVTQTPRYLIKTRGQQVTLSCSPISGHRSVSWYQQTPGQGLQFLFEYFSETQRNKGNFPGRFSGRQFSNSRSEMNVSTLELGDSALYLCASSSGLQGKETQYFGPGTRLLVL.

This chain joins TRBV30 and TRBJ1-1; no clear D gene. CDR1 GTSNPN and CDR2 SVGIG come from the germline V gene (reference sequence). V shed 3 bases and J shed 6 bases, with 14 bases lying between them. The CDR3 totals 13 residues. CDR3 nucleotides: TGTGCCTGGAGCCGCGAGTGGGGTGCTGAAGCTTTCTTT. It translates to CAWSREWGAEAFF.